A selection of T cell receptor beta chains follows, all from one sample in a study of spatial heterogeneity in lung cancer. TCRdb re-called the 5' RACE reads through MiXCR, storing one row per CDR3 protein. The sample contains roughly 10,000 distinct CDR3 sequences, roughly 6% of which appear only once. The specimen comprised lung tumor tissue, sampled at surgery. Receptors were obtained from a male donor with early-stage non-small cell lung cancer. The CDR3 runs from the conserved cysteine through the conserved F or W. Each record gives: D gene, V gene, clone size, J gene, CDR3 DNA, CDR3 protein. D genes are given only for firm matches. A row's size may be missing; if present it is once, few, many or a size class.

.	TRBV13	many	TRBJ2-1	TGTGCCAGCAGCTTAGCCGTGTACAATGAGCAGTTCTTC	CASSLAVYNEQFF
.	TRBV12-3/TRBV12-4	many	TRBJ2-5	TGTGCCAGCAGTTTGGGCAGGGAAGGGACCCAGTACTTC	CASSLGREGTQYF
.	TRBV18	.	TRBJ2-3	TGTGCCAGCTCACCACTCGGTAGCACAGATACGCAGTATTTT	CASSPLGSTDTQYF
.	TRBV7-9	.	TRBJ2-1	TGTGCCAGCAGCTTCCTACAGAAATCCTACAATGAGCAGTTCTTC	CASSFLQKSYNEQFF
.	TRBV20-1	many	TRBJ2-5	TGCAGTGCTAGTTTATTGGAGACCCAGTACTTC	CSASLLETQYF
.	TRBV20-1	.	TRBJ2-3	TGCAGTGCCCGAATCGACCCCTTGGATACGCAGTATTTT	CSARIDPLDTQYF
TRBD1	TRBV28	few	TRBJ1-4	TGTGCCAGCAGTCATCAGGGGGCTAGCGGTGAAAAACTGTTTTTT	CASSHQGASGEKLFF
TRBD2	TRBV5-1	many	TRBJ2-1	TGCGCCAGCAGCTTCTATAGCGGGGGGGTCAATGAGCAGTTCTTC	CASSFYSGGVNEQFF
TRBD2	TRBV5-1	.	TRBJ2-1	TGCGCCAGCAGCTTGTTCGGGGGGATCGGGAGCTCCTACAATGAGCAGTTCTTC	CASSLFGGIGSSYNEQFF
.	TRBV11-2	medium-sized	TRBJ2-1	TGTGCCAGCAGCTTAGTTTCGGGCTATGAGCAGTTCTTC	CASSLVSGYEQFF
TRBD1	TRBV11-2	medium-sized	TRBJ2-3	TGTGCCAGCAGCTACGGACAGGAAACAGATACGCAGTATTTT	CASSYGQETDTQYF
.	TRBV27	.	TRBJ1-6	TGTGCCAGCAGTTTATCGCCTTTTGAGGGGGGGCACTCCTATAATTCACCCCTCCACTTT	CASSLSPFEGGHSYNSPLHF
TRBD1	TRBV5-1	many	TRBJ1-4	TGCGCCAGCAGCTTCGTCCAGGGGGAGGCTGAAAAACTGTTTTTT	CASSFVQGEAEKLFF
.	TRBV4-3	few	TRBJ2-1	TGCGCCAGCAGCCAAGAGAAACGGAGCTGGAATGAGCAGTTCTTC	CASSQEKRSWNEQFF
.	TRBV27	.	TRBJ2-7	TGTGCCAGCAGTTTCATAGCGGCAGGCTCCTACGAGCAGTACTTC	CASSFIAAGSYEQYF
.	TRBV7-3	few	TRBJ2-3	TGTGCCAGCAAAAGGGGGTCGGCAGATACGCAGTATTTT	CASKRGSADTQYF
TRBD1	TRBV6-5	many	TRBJ1-4	TGTGCCAGCAGACCACAGGGGGCAACTAATGAAAAACTGTTTTTT	CASRPQGATNEKLFF
.	TRBV21-1	few	TRBJ2-5	TGTGCCAGCAGCAAAGCTTACCGGGACAAAGAGACCCAGTACTTC	CASSKAYRDKETQYF
.	TRBV27	.	TRBJ2-1	TGTGCCAGCAACCGCGTTGGGGAGGATGAGCAGTTCTTC	CASNRVGEDEQFF
.	TRBV18	many	TRBJ1-6	TGTGCCAGCTCACCAGACTATTCACCCCTCCACTTT	CASSPDYSPLHF
.	TRBV12-3/TRBV12-4	many	TRBJ2-3	TGTGCCAGCAGATCGGACAGCACAGATACGCAGTATTTT	CASRSDSTDTQYF
.	TRBV6-5	few	TRBJ2-5	TGTGCCAGCAGTTACGGCGAGGGGTGGGGAGAGACCCAGTACTTC	CASSYGEGWGETQYF
.	TRBV6-2/TRBV6-3	.	TRBJ1-2	TGTGCCAGCCTCTACAGGGCTTCTTATGGCTACACCTTC	CASLYRASYGYTF
TRBD1	TRBV5-1	.	TRBJ2-2	TGCGCCAGCAGCCTGACAGGGGGGACCGGGGAGCTGTTTTTT	CASSLTGGTGELFF
.	TRBV12-3/TRBV12-4	many	TRBJ1-6	TGTGCCAGCAGTTTCAGAGTCGATAATTCACCCCTCCACTTT	CASSFRVDNSPLHF
.	TRBV28	many	TRBJ1-1	TGTGCAGGAGGGGGGGCAGGGACGGTAACTGAAGCTTTCTTT	CAGGGAGTVTEAFF
.	TRBV5-1	few	TRBJ1-5	TGCGCCAGCAGTAATGGGGGTACCCAGCATTTT	CASSNGGTQHF
.	TRBV7-9	few	TRBJ1-1	TGTGCCAGCAGCTTAGACACGAACACTGAAGCTTTCTTT	CASSLDTNTEAFF
.	TRBV12-3/TRBV12-4	medium-sized	TRBJ1-3	TGTGCCAGCAGTTCAGGGGCCAACTCTGGAAACACCATATATTTT	CASSSGANSGNTIYF